This T cell receptor beta chain appears in the sequencing data of a study of identical twins. From the 5' RACE reads, TCRdb called clonotypes with MiXCR, one entry per CDR3 protein. The sample records 400,000 to 500,000 distinct CDR3 sequences, around 20% being singletons. Specimen: naive T cells sorted from blood. The receptor's source is a man aged 45-65 years in good health.

In nucleotides, the CDR3 is TGTGCCAGCAGTCCGGGGGGCCCCGAGACCCAGTACTTC. Protein: CASSPGGPETQYF. The chain uses TRBV12-3 or TRBV12-4 and TRBJ2-5; D may be TRBD2 (7 bases). Deletions cut 5 bases from V and 5 bases from J, with 12 bases between. The CDR3 sequence is 13 residues long.